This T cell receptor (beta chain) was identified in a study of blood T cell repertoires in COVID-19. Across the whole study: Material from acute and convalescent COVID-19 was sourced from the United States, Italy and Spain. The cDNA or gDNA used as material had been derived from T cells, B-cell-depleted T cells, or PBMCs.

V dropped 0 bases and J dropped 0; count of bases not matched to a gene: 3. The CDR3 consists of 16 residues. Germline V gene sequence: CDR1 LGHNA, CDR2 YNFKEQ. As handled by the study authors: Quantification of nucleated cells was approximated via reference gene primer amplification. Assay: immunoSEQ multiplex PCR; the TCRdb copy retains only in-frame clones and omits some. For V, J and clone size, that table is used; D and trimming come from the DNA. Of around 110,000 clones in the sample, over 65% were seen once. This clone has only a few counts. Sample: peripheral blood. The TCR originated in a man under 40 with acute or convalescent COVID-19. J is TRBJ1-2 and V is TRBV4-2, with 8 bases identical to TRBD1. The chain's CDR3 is CASSQDDRGANYGYTF. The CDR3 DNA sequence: TGTGCCAGCAGCCAAGACGACAGGGGAGCTAACTATGGCTACACCTTC.